Following are 22 T cell receptor beta chains from one sample sequenced in a study of OX40 agonist ivuxolimab in advanced cancers. Profiling relied on immunoSEQ multiplex PCR, and the TCRdb table lists in-frame clones only, not all of them. The table has roughly 32,000 clones, 60% to 85% seen once. The input for sequencing was CD4+ or CD8+ T cells sorted from blood, taken in a trial of the OX40 agonist ivuxolimab. The receptors shown here come from an adult with an advanced solid tumor such as melanoma, head and neck, liver or kidney cancer.

As regards this clone: The same CDR3 is also encoded by other DNA sequences in this sample. V is TRBV7-9 and J is TRBJ2-7; 8 positions agree with TRBD1. The junction had 9 bases not matched to a gene; V was cut back by 6 bases and J by 2 bases. Germline CDR1 reads SEHNR; CDR2 reads FQNEAQ (reference sequence). CDR3 length: 15 residues. Here the CDR3 DNA reads TGTGCCAGCAGTTTGGGGACAGGCAAAACCTACGAGCAGTACTTC. The encoded protein is CASSLGTGKTYEQYF.

The chain combines TRBV5-6 with TRBJ1-4; D not certain. This CDR3 has 16 amino acids. Looked up from germline, CDR1 is SGHDT and CDR2 is YYEEEE. V lost 4 bases and J lost 0, with 13 bases in between. The CDR3 is CASSTRHLATNEKLFF. The CDR3 DNA reads as TGTGCCAGCAGCACCCGACACCTTGCAACTAATGAAAAACTGTTTTTT.

The V gene is TRBV28, the J gene TRBJ1-1; D is uncertain. CDR1 MDHEN and CDR2 SYDVKM come from the germline V gene. V was pared by 2 bases and J by 1 base, with 8 bases between. The CDR3 extends over 14 amino acids. The CDR3 DNA follows: TGTGCCAGCAGTTTAATAGGCGGGAACACTGAAGCTTTCTTT. Its protein is CASSLIGGNTEAFF.

J is TRBJ1-1 and V is TRBV28; no clear D gene. V lost 3 bases and J 4 bases, leaving 3 bases between the germline ends. Germline-derived CDR1 and CDR2 are MDHEN and SYDVKM. CDR3 length: 11 residues. The CDR3 DNA reads as TGTGCCAGCAGTTTCAGCACTGAAGCTTTCTTT. It translates to CASSFSTEAFF.

The chain links TRBV13 to TRBJ2-1; D gene uncertain. Germline V gene lookup returns CDR1 PRHDT and CDR2 FYEKMQ (reference sequence). There are 16 residues in the CDR3. V was pared by 0 bases and J by 6 bases, with 15 bases between. The CDR3 region has the DNA TGTGCCAGCAGCTTAGGAGCCCTCATAGCAGGCAATGAGCAGTTCTTC. Residues: CASSLGALIAGNEQFF.

Turning to this clone: Other nucleotide sequences in the sample specify the same CDR3. CDR3 bases: TGTGCCATCAGTGATCGAGGGGGCCGTAATTCACCCCTCCACTTT. Translation gives CAISDRGGRNSPLHF. V usage is TRBV10-3 and J usage is TRBJ1-6; 7 positions match TRBD1. The CDR3 length is 15 residues. The germline CDR1 and CDR2 sequences are ENHRY and SYGVKD. J lost 6 bases, V lost 3 bases, and 5 bases had no gene match.

As DNA, the CDR3 is TGTGCCAGCAGCTTATCGAGGGCAAGGAAAGCTTTCTTT. Protein product: CASSLSRARKAFF. The chain recombines TRBV7-2 with TRBJ1-1; D is undetermined. This CDR3 contains 13 residues. V gave up 2 bases and J gave up 9 bases, with 13 bases separating them. Germline V gene data show CDR1 as SGHTA and CDR2 as FQGNSA. Filled out from reference TRBV7-2 and TRBJ1-1, the complete variable domain reads GAGVSQSPSNKVTEKGKDVELRCDPISGHTALYWYRQSLGQGLEFLIYFQGNSAPDKSGLPSDRFSAERTGGSVSTLTIQRTQQEDSAVYLCASSLSRARKAFFGQGTRLTVV.

The rearrangement uses TRBV5-1 and TRBJ1-6, with D unclear. Trimming took off 4 bases at V and 6 bases at J, with 14 bases between the two ends. The CDR3 has 15 amino acids. Germline V gene data show CDR1 as SGHRS and CDR2 as YFSETQ. CDR3 bases: TGCGCCAGCAGCCCAATTACGGGAAGTAATTCACCCCTCCACTTT. This encodes CASSPITGSNSPLHF. The full variable domain, rest sourced from reference TRBV5-1 and TRBJ1-6, is KAGVTQTPRYLIKTRGQQVTLSCSPISGHRSVSWYQQTPGQGLQFLFEYFSETQRNKGNFPGRFSGRQFSNSRSEMNVSTLELGDSALYLCASSPITGSNSPLHFGNGTRLTVT.

The rearrangement links TRBV2 to TRBJ2-7; D gene uncertain. The CDR3 extends over 13 amino acids. Per germline, CDR1 SNHLY and CDR2 FYNNEI. Trimming took off 1 base at V and 2 bases at J, with 6 bases between the two ends. The CDR3 protein is CASSEGRPYEQYF. The CDR3 bases are TGTGCCAGCAGTGAAGGACGGCCCTACGAGCAGTACTTC.

The genes are TRBV2 and TRBJ2-5, with 10 bases identical to TRBD1. J lost 3 bases, V lost 3 bases, and 4 bases had no gene match. Per germline, CDR1 SNHLY and CDR2 FYNNEI. The CDR3 has 15 residues. CDR3 loop: CASSDWDRGKETQYF. CDR3 in DNA: TGTGCCAGCAGTGATTGGGACAGGGGCAAAGAGACCCAGTACTTC.

The J gene is TRBJ1-3, the V gene TRBV19, with unresolved D. Germline V gene data show CDR1 as LNHDA and CDR2 as SQIVND (reference sequence). Trimming stripped 3 bases from V and 2 bases from J, with 5 bases between. This CDR3 comprises 13 residues. The CDR3 reads CASSIGTGNTIYF. The CDR3 bases are TGTGCCAGTAGTATTGGGACTGGAAACACCATATATTTT.

This chain joins TRBV9 and TRBJ1-5, with D hard to call. CDR1 SGDLS and CDR2 YYNGEE come from the germline V gene. Deletions cut 0 bases from V and 4 bases from J, with 5 bases between. This CDR3 has 13 amino acids. CDR3 loop: CASSVGPNQPQHF. The CDR3 coding sequence is TGTGCCAGCAGCGTAGGCCCGAATCAGCCCCAGCATTTT.

The chain carries TRBV19 and TRBJ2-6; perhaps TRBD2 as D (5 bases). The ends were cut back, 0 bases at V and 4 bases at J, with 7 bases in the middle. This CDR3 has 15 amino acids. Germline CDR1 is LNHDA and CDR2 is SQIVND (reference sequence). CDR3 sequence (DNA): TGTGCCAGTAGTATAGAGAGGGTCGGGGCCAACGTCCTGACTTTC. Its protein product is CASSIERVGANVLTF.

This clone was detected once. V is TRBV5-5 and J is TRBJ1-1; D gene unclear. The germline CDR1 and CDR2 sequences are SGHKS and YYEKEE (reference sequence). This CDR3 region has 15 residues. Trimming left V 4 bases short and J 0 bases short, with 13 bases between. The CDR3 protein is CASSQSLGMNTEAFF. The DNA for the CDR3 is TGTGCCAGCAGCCAAAGTCTCGGAATGAACACTGAAGCTTTCTTT.

This clone is labeled medium-sized. V usage is TRBV7-9 and J usage is TRBJ2-7; no definite D call. Germline CDR1 reads SEHNR; CDR2 reads FQNEAQ (reference sequence). CDR3 length: 13 amino acids. Trimming shortened V by 1 base and J by 0 bases, and 4 bases separated the two germline ends. The DNA for the CDR3 is TGTGCCAGCAGCTTAGGACACTCCTACGAGCAGTACTTC. Protein sequence: CASSLGHSYEQYF.

V usage is TRBV6-5 and J usage is TRBJ1-3, with a possible D match to TRBD1 (6 bases). Trimming removed 0 bases at V and 0 bases at J, with 9 bases between. The germline V gene has CDR1 MNHEY and CDR2 SVGAGI. This CDR3 region has 16 residues. The CDR3 bases are TGTGCCAGCAGTTACTCGAGGACAGCCTCTGGAAACACCATATATTTT. Translated: CASSYSRTASGNTIYF.

The genes are TRBV7-2 and TRBJ1-3; D ambiguous. The CDR3 runs to 13 residues. Trimming stripped 5 bases from V and 2 bases from J, with 7 bases between. Germline V gives CDR1 SGHTA, CDR2 FQGNSA. For the CDR3, the DNA is TGTGCCAGCAGCCCGTTCCCTGGAAACACCATATATTTT. It encodes CASSPFPGNTIYF.

The chain combines TRBV11-2 with TRBJ2-2; D gene unclear. The CDR3 is 13 amino acids. Germline V gene data show CDR1 as SGHAT and CDR2 as FQNNGV. V was pared by 2 bases and J by 5 bases, with 6 bases between. CDR3 sequence (DNA): TGTGCCAGCAGCTTACGTCGAACCGGGGAGCTGTTTTTT. The encoded protein is CASSLRRTGELFF.

V usage is TRBV2 and J usage is TRBJ1-3; 8 bases line up with TRBD2. The end of the DNA aligns better with TRBJ2-2, so the J call may be wrong. The CDR3 contains 14 residues. Germline lookup yields CDR1 SNHLY and CDR2 FYNNEI. The CDR3 spells CASKGLGFRGELFF. The CDR3 coding sequence is TGTGCCAGCAAGGGACTAGGGTTCCGCGGGGAGCTGTTTTTT.

The chain uses TRBV6-5 and TRBJ2-2; the D gene is possibly TRBD1 (6 bases). Trimming stripped 6 bases from V and 8 bases from J, with 7 bases between. The germline V gene has CDR1 MNHEY and CDR2 SVGAGI. The CDR3 is 11 amino acids. The CDR3 sequence is CASRGQGELFF. The CDR3 nucleotides are TGTGCCAGCAGGGGACAAGGGGAGCTGTTTTTT.

The chain links TRBV11-2 to TRBJ1-5; D remains ambiguous. This CDR3 is built from 14 residues. Between the trimmed V and J ends, which lost 5 bases and 10 bases, there was a span of 18 bases. Germline lookup yields CDR1 SGHAT and CDR2 FQNNGV. For the CDR3, the DNA is TGTGCCAGCAGCGCCAATAAGGGAAGCCGTCCCCAGCATTTT. It yields the protein CASSANKGSRPQHF. Filled out from reference TRBV11-2 and TRBJ1-5, the complete variable domain reads EAGVAQSPRYKIIEKRQSVAFWCNPISGHATLYWYQQILGQGPKLLIQFQNNGVVDDSQLPKDRFSAERLKGVDSTLKIQPAKLEDSAVYLCASSANKGSRPQHFGDGTRLSIL.

Details on this clone: Mismatch with germline at one junction end may stem from a read error. The chain carries TRBV30 and TRBJ2-1; D remains ambiguous. The V gene's germline CDR1 is GTSNPN and CDR2 SVGIG (reference sequence). The CDR3 sequence is 13 residues long. The chain's CDR3 is CAWSEQSFNEQFF. CDR3 nucleotide sequence: TGTGCCTGGAGCGAACAGTCCTTCAATGAGCAGTTCTTC.